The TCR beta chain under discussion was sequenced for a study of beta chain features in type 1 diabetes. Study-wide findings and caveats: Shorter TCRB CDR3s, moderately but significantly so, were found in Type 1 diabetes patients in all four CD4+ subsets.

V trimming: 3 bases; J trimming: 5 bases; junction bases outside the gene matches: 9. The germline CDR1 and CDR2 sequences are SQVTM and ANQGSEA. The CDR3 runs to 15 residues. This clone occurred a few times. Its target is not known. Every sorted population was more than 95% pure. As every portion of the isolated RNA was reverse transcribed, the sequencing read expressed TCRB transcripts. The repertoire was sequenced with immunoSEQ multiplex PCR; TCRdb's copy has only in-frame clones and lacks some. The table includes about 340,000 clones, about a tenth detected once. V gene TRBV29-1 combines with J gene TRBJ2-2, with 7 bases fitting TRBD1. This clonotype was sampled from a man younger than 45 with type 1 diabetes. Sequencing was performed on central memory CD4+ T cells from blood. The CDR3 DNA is TGCAGCGTTGAGTGGTTGAGGGGGCGAACCGGGGAGCTGTTTTTT. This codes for CSVEWLRGRTGELFF.